Listed here are 9 T cell receptor beta chains from one sample, sequenced in a study of CD8 T cells in ankylosing spondylitis. Regarding the study as a whole: Blood from ankylosing spondylitis patients appeared to carry a characteristic eight-variant TCR beta motif.

Each CDR3 protein is one row after TCRdb ran MiXCR on the 5' RACE reads. The table includes roughly 700,000 distinct CDR3 sequences, roughly 19% detected once. No cognate antigen is known for these TCRs. Specimen: blood, either unsorted or a sorted T cell fraction (not recorded which). These receptors all stem from a male donor with ankylosing spondylitis.

This chain connects TRBV6-1 to TRBJ2-2, with a possible D match to TRBD1 (5 bases). Germline V gene data show CDR1 as MNHNS and CDR2 as SASEGT. Trimming took 3 bases from V and 4 from J, leaving 12 bases between them. This CDR3 has 15 amino acids. The CDR3 DNA follows: TGTGCCAGCAGTGATTGGGCAGGGATCACCGGGGAGCTGTTTTTT. Amino acid sequence: CASSDWAGITGELFF.

This clonotype was seen only a few times. The chain joins TRBV7-2 to TRBJ2-7; TRBD2 agrees at 8 bases. This CDR3 has 16 residues. J was trimmed by 2 bases and V by 1 base; bases with no gene match: 7. In germline, CDR1 is SGHTA, CDR2 FQGNSA. The CDR3 loop is CASSLGGSGTPYEQYF. The CDR3 nucleotides are TGTGCCAGCAGCTTAGGGGGTAGCGGGACTCCCTACGAGCAGTACTTC.

The chain is built from TRBV20-1 and TRBJ2-7; weak D call: TRBD2 (6 bases). Germline-derived CDR1 and CDR2 are DFQATT and SNEGSKA (reference sequence). V lost 6 bases and J 3 bases, leaving 15 bases between the germline ends. CDR3 length equals 13 residues. The CDR3 is CSATGGRNYEQYF. The CDR3 DNA reads TGCAGTGCGACCGGAGGGAGAAACTACGAGCAGTACTTC.

This clonotype was seen only a few times. The J gene is TRBJ2-3, the V gene TRBV20-1; weak D call: TRBD2 (5 bases). The V gene's germline CDR1 is DFQATT and CDR2 SNEGSKA (reference sequence). The CDR3 covers 13 residues. V gave up 3 bases and J gave up 2 bases, with 9 bases separating them. CDR3 nucleotide sequence: TGCAGTGCTAGGGGAGACTTCACAGATACGCAGTATTTT. It translates to CSARGDFTDTQYF.

This clonotype came up many times. The rearrangement links TRBV7-7 to TRBJ2-3; D unclear. The V end was cut by 3 bases, the J end by 5 bases, with 9 bases between. Germline CDR1 SSHAT, CDR2 FNYEAQ (reference sequence). CDR3 length: 13 amino acids. The CDR3: CASSFSLEDTQYF. DNA for the CDR3: TGTGCCAGCAGCTTTAGCCTGGAAGATACGCAGTATTTT.

This clonotype was counted only a few times. This rearrangement joins TRBV6-5 to TRBJ1-3; TRBD1 is a possible D gene (5 bases). Trimming left V 0 bases short and J 2 bases short, with 8 bases between. Germline assignment: CDR1 MNHEY and CDR2 SVGAGI. The CDR3 runs 15 residues. The CDR3: CASSYSSGPGNTIYF. The DNA for the CDR3 is TGTGCCAGCAGTTACTCATCAGGGCCTGGAAACACCATATATTTT.

This rearrangement joins TRBV4-2 to TRBJ1-1; possible D gene TRBD1, 5 bases. The CDR3 has 15 amino acids. Germline assignment: CDR1 LGHNA and CDR2 YNFKEQ. V shed 4 bases and J shed 4 bases, with 16 bases lying between them. CDR3 in amino acids: CASSPSWGGFTEAFF. In DNA, the CDR3 is TGTGCCAGCAGCCCATCATGGGGGGGGTTCACTGAAGCTTTCTTT.

The chain joins TRBV7-9 to TRBJ1-4, with 9 bases identical to TRBD1. The CDR3 sequence is 15 residues long. In germline, CDR1 is SEHNR, CDR2 FQNEAQ (reference sequence). The V gene end was trimmed by 5 bases and the J gene end by 7 bases; junction bases not matched to a gene: 8. CDR3 residues: CASSLGQGLREKLFF. The CDR3 region has the DNA TGTGCCAGCAGCCTGGGACAGGGACTTCGTGAAAAACTGTTTTTT.

A few counts support this clonotype. The chain employs TRBV20-1 and TRBJ2-1, with 13 bases identical to TRBD2. V lost 4 bases, J lost 10 bases, and 7 bases stayed unmatched. CDR3 length: 14 amino acids. Germline V gene sequence: CDR1 DFQATT, CDR2 SNEGSKA (reference sequence). The CDR3 bases are TGCAGTGCTACCCGACTAGCGGGGGGTCTCGAGCAGTTCTTC. It specifies CSATRLAGGLEQFF.